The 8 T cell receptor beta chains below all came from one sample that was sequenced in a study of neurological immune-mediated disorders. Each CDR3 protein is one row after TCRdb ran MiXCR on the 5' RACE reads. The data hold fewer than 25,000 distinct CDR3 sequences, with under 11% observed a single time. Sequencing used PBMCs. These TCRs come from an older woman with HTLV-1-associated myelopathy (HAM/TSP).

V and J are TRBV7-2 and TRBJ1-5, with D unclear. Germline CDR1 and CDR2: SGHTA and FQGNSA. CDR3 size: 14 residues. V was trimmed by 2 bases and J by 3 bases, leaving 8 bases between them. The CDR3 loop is CASSLRLANQPQHF. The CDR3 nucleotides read TGTGCCAGCAGCTTACGATTAGCCAATCAGCCCCAGCATTTT. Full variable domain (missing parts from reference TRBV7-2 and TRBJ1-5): GAGVSQSPSNKVTEKGKDVELRCDPISGHTALYWYRQSLGQGLEFLIYFQGNSAPDKSGLPSDRFSAERTGGSVSTLTIQRTQQEDSAVYLCASSLRLANQPQHFGDGTRLSIL.

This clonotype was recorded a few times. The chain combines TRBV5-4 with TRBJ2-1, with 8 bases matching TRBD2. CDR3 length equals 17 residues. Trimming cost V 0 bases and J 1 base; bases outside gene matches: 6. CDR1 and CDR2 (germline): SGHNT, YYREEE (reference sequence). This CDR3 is CASSLGTSGPSYNEQFF. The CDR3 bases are TGTGCCAGCAGCTTGGGTACTAGCGGACCATCCTACAATGAGCAGTTCTTC.

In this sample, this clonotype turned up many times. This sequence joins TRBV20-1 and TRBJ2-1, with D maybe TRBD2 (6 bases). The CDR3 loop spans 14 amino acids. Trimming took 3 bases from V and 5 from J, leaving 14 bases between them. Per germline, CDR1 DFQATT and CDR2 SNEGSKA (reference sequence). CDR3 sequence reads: CSARGGITHNEQFF. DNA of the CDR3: TGCAGTGCTAGGGGGGGAATTACCCACAATGAGCAGTTCTTC.

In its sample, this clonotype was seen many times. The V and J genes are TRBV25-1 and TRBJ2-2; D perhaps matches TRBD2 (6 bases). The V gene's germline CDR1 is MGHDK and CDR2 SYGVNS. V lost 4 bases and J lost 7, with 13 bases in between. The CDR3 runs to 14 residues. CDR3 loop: CASSVNREDGELFF. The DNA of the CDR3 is TGTGCCAGCAGTGTCAATAGGGAGGACGGGGAGCTGTTTTTT.

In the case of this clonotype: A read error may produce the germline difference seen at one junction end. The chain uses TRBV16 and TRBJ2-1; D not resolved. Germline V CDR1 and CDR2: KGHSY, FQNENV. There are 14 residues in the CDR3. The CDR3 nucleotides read TGTGTCAGCAGCCCAACCTCGGGTAACAATGAGCAGTTGTTC. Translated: CVSSPTSGNNEQLF.

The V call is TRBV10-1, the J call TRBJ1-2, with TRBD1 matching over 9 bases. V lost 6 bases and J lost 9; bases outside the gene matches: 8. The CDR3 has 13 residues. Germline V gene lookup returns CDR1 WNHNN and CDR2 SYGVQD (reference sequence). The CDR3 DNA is TGCGCCAGCAGCCGGGGACAGGGAAAGAGCTACACCTTC. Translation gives CASSRGQGKSYTF.

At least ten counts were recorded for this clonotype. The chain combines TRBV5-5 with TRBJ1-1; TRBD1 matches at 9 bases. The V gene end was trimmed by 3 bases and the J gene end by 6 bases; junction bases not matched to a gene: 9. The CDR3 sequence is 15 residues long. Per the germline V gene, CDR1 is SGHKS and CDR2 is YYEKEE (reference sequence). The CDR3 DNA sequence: TGTGCCAGCAGCTACAGGGGGCGGATGAGCCCTGAAGCTTTCTTT. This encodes CASSYRGRMSPEAFF.

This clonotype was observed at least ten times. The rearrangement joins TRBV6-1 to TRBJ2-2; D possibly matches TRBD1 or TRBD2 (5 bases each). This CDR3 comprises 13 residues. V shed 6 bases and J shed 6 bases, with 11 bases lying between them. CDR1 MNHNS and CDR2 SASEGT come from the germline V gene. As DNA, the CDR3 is TGTGCCAGCAGCCGGGACCTCGCCGGGGAGCTGTTTTTT. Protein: CASSRDLAGELFF.